The clone carrying this T cell receptor beta chain was detected only a few times. Its cognate antigen is unknown. Germline CDR1 is SGHKS and CDR2 is YYEKEE (reference sequence). The length of the CDR3 is 17 residues. V shed 4 bases and J 1 base; nucleotides not matched to a gene: 9. Researchers took RNA transcripts and amplified the TCR beta CDR3 regions from them. First-round RT-PCR of the TCR CDR3 relied on the HTBI primer set. TCRdb recomputed calls from the multiplex PCR reads with MiXCR, one row per CDR3 protein. The repertoire holds more than 500,000 distinct CDR3 sequences, under 15% seen once, with 4.3% in the top ten. Inclusion characteristics of ophthalmopathy patients comprised a Clinical Activity Score of at least 3, a NOSPECS grade of at least 4, and duration under 3 months. This entry belongs to a study of T cells in Graves' hyperthyroidism and ophthalmopathy. General observations from the study: Model-based prediction identified ophthalmopathy a median roughly 5.9 months prior to its onset.

The V and J genes are TRBV5-5 and TRBJ2-5; TRBD2 aligns across 11 bases. Sequenced: blood. This TCR was sampled from a woman aged 40 to 49 with Graves' ophthalmopathy. The CDR3: CASSLGTSGPVQETQYF. The CDR3 DNA reads TGTGCCAGCAGCCTCGGGACTAGCGGCCCAGTCCAAGAGACCCAGTACTTC. The complete variable domain, with remaining parts taken from reference TRBV5-5 and TRBJ2-5, reads DAGVTQSPTHLIKTRGQQVTLRCSPISGHKSVSWYQQVLGQGPQFIFQYYEKEERGRGNFPDRFSARQFPNYSSELNVNALLLGDSALYLCASSLGTSGPVQETQYFGPGTRLLVL.